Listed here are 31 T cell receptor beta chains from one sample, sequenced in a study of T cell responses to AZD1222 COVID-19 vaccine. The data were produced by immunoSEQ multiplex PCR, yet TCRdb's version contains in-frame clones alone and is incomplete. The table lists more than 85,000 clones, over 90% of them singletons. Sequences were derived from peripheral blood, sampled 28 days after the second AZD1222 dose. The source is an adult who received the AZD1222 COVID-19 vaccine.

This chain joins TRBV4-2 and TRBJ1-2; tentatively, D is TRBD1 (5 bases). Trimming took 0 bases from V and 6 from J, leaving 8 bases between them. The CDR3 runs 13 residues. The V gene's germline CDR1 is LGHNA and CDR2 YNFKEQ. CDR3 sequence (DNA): TGTGCCAGCAGCCAAGATCGAGGGGATGGCTACACCTTC. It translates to CASSQDRGDGYTF.

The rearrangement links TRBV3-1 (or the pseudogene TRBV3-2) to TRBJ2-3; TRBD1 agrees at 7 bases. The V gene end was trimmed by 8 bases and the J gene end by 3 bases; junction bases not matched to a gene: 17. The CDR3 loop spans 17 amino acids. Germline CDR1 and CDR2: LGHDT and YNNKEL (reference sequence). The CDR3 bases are TGTGCCAGCTCCCAGGGCCGGGACAGAGTAGTTACAGATACGCAGTATTTT. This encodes CASSQGRDRVVTDTQYF.

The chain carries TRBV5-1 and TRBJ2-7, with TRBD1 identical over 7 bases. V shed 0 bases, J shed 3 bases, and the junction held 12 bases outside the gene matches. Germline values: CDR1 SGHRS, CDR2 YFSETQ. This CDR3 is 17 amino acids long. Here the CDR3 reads CASSLAVNIGGVYEQYF. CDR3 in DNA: TGCGCCAGCAGCTTGGCCGTTAATATAGGGGGCGTCTACGAGCAGTACTTC.

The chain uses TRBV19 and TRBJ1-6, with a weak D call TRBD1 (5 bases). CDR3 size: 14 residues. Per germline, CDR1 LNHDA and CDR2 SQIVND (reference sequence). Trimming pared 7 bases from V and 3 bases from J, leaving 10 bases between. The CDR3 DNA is TGTGCCAGTACCCCTGACAGCTATAATTCACCCCTCCACTTT. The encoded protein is CASTPDSYNSPLHF.

CDR3 protein: CASSELGYTF. The CDR3 nucleotides read TGTGCCAGCAGTGAACTCGGCTACACCTTC. The V call is TRBV6-1, the J call TRBJ1-2; D remains ambiguous. Between the trimmed V and J ends, which lost 2 bases and 8 bases, there was a span of 3 bases. The CDR3 has 10 residues. CDR1 and CDR2 (germline): MNHNS, SASEGT.

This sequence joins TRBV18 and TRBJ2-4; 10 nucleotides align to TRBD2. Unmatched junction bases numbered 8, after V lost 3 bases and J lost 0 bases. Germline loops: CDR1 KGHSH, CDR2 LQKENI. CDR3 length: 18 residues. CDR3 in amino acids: CASSPLGLADLAKNIQYF. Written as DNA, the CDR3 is TGTGCCAGCTCACCCCTCGGACTAGCGGACCTAGCCAAAAACATTCAGTACTTC.

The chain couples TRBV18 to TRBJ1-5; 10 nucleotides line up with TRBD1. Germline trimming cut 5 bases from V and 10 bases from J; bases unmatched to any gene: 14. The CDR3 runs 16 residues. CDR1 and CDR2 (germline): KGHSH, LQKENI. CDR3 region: CASSLGQGRRVEPQHF. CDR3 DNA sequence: TGTGCCAGCTCATTGGGACAGGGGCGAAGGGTTGAACCCCAGCATTTT.

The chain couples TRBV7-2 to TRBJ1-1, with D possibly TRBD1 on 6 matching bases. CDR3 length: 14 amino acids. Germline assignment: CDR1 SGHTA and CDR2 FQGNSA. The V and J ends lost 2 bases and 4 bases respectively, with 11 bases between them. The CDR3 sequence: CASSLSTGITEAFF. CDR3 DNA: TGTGCCAGCAGCTTAAGTACAGGGATCACTGAAGCTTTCTTT.

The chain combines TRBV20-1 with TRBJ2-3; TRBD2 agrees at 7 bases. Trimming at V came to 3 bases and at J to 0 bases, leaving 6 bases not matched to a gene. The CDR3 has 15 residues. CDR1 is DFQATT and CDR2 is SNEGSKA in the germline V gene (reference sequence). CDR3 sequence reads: CSASRPSGSTDTQYF. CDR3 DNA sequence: TGCAGTGCTAGTCGCCCTAGCGGAAGCACAGATACGCAGTATTTT.

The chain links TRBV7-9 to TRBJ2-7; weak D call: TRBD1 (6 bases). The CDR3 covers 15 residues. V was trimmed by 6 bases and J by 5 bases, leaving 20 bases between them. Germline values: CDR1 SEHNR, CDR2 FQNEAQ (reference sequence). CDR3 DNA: TGTGCCAGCAGTCCCCCGGGCAATTCAGGGGACGAGCAGTACTTC. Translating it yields CASSPPGNSGDEQYF.

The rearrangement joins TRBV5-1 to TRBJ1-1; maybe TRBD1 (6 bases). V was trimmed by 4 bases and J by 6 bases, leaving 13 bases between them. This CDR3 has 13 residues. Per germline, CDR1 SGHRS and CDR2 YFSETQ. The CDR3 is CASSPRTAAEAFF. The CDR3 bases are TGCGCCAGCAGCCCCCGGACAGCTGCTGAAGCTTTCTTT.

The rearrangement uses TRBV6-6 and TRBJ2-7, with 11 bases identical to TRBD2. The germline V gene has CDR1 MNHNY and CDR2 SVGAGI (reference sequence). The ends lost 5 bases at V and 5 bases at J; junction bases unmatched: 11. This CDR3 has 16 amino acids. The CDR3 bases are TGTGCCAGCAGTAAGGGTGTTAGCGGGGGGGCTGACGAGCAGTACTTC. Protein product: CASSKGVSGGADEQYF.

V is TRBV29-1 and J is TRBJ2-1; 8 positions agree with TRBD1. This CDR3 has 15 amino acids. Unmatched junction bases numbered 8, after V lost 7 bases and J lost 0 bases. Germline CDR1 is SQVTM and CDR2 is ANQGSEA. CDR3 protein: CSATGTGGSYNEQFF. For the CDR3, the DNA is TGCAGCGCCACGGGGACAGGCGGCTCCTACAATGAGCAGTTCTTC.

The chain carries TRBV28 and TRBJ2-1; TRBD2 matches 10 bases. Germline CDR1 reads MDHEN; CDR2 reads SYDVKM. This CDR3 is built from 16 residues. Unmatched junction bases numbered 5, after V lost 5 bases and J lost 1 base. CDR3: CASSTSGRGSYNEQFF. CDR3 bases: TGTGCCAGCAGTACCAGCGGGAGGGGATCCTACAATGAGCAGTTCTTC. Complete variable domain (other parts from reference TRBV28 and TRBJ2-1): DVKVTQSSRYLVKRTGEKVFLECVQDMDHENMFWYRQDPGLGLRLIYFSYDVKMKEKGDIPEGYSVSREKKERFSLILESASTNQTSMYLCASSTSGRGSYNEQFFGPGTRLTVL.

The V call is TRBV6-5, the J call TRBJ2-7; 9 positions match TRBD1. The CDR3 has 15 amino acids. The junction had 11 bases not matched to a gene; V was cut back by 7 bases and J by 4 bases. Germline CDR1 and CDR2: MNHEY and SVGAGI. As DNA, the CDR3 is TGTGCCAGCACCGAACCGGGACAGGGCTTTTACGAGCAGTACTTC. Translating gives CASTEPGQGFYEQYF.

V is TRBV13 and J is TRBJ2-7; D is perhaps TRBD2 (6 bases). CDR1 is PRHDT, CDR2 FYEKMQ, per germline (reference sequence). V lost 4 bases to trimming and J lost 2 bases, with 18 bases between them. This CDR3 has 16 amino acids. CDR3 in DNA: TGTGCCAGCAGCTACGGACCCGGGGAGGAGGCCTACGAGCAGTACTTC. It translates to CASSYGPGEEAYEQYF.

The CDR3 nucleotides read TGTGCCAGTAGTCTAGGTTTATATACTGGCTACACCTTC. This encodes CASSLGLYTGYTF. This rearrangement joins TRBV19 to TRBJ1-2, with D uncertain. The V gene lost 5 bases and the J gene lost 7 bases, with 14 bases spanning the gap. This CDR3 region has 13 residues. CDR1 and CDR2 from the germline V gene are LNHDA and SQIVND (reference sequence).

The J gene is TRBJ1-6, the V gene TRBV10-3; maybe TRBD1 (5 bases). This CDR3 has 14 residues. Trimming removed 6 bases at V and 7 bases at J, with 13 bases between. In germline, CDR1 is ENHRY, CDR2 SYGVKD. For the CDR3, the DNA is TGTGCCATCAGCCTCGGGACGGGAAATTCACCCCTCCACTTT. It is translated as CAISLGTGNSPLHF.

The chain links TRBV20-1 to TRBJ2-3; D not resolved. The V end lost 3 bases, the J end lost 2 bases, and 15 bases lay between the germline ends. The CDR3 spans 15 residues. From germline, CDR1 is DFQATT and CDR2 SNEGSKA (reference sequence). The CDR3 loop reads CSASSGISLTDTQYF. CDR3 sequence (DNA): TGCAGTGCTAGTTCTGGGATTTCCCTCACAGATACGCAGTATTTT.

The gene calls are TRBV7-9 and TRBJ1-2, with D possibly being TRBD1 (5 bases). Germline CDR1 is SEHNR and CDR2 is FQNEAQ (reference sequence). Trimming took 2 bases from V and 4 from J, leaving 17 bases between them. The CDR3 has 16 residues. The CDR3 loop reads CASSLTAGRRAYGYTF. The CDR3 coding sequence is TGTGCCAGCAGCTTAACGGCGGGACGGCGAGCCTATGGCTACACCTTC.

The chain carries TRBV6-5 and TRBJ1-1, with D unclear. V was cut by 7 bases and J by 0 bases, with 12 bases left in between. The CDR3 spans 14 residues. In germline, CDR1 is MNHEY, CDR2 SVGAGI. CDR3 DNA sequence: TGTGCCAGCACCCCCCTTCAGATGAACACTGAAGCTTTCTTT. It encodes CASTPLQMNTEAFF.

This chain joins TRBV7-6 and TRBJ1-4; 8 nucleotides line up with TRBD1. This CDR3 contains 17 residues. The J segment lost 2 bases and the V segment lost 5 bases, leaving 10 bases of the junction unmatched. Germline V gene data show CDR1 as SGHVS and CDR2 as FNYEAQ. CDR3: CASSHRTGHATNEKLFF. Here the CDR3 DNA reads TGTGCCAGCAGCCATCGGACAGGGCACGCCACTAATGAAAAACTGTTTTTT.

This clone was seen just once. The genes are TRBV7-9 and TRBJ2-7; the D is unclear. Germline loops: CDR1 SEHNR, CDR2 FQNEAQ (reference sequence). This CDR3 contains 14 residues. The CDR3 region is CVLEWWSSSYEQYF. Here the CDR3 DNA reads TGTGTCCTAGAATGGTGGTCCTCCTCCTACGAGCAGTACTTC.

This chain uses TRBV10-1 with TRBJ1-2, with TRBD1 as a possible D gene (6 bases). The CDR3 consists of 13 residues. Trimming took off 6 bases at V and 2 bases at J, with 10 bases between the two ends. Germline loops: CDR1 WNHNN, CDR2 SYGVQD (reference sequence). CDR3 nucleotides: TGCGCCAGCAGCCTAGGACAGAACTATGGCTACACCTTC. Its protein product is CASSLGQNYGYTF.

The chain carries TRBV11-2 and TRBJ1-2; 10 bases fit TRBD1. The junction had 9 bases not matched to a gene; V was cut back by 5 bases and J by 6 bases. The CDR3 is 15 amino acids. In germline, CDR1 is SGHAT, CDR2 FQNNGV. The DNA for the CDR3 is TGTGCCAGCAGCCCACCGGGACAGGGGATAGATGGCTACACCTTC. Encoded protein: CASSPPGQGIDGYTF.

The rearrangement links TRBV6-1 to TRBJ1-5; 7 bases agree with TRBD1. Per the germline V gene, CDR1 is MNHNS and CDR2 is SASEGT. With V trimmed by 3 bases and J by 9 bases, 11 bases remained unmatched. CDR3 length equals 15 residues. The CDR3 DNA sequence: TGTGCCAGCAGTGAGGGGACAGAAGCTCTCTGGCCCCAGCATTTT. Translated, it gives CASSEGTEALWPQHF.

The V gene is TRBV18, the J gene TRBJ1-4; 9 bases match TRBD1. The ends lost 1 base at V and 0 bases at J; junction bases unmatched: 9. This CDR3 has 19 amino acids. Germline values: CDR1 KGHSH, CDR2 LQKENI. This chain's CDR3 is CASSPLNLGQGTTNEKLFF. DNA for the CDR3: TGTGCCAGCTCACCACTTAATTTGGGACAGGGAACAACTAATGAAAAACTGTTTTTT.

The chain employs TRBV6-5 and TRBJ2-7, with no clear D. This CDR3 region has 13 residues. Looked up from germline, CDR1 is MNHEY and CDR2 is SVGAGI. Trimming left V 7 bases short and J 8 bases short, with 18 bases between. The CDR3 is CASIQVPATKQYF. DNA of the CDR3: TGTGCCAGCATCCAAGTTCCCGCTACGAAGCAGTACTTC.

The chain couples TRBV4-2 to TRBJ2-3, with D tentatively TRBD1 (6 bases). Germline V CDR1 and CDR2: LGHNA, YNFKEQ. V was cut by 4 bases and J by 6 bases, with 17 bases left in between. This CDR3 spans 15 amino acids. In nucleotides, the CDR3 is TGTGCCAGCAGCCCACGGGACATAGGGTCCGATACGCAGTATTTT. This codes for CASSPRDIGSDTQYF.

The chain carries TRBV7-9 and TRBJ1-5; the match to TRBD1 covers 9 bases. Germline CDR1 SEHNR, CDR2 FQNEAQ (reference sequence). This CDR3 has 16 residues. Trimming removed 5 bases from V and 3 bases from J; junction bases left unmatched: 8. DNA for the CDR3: TGTGCCAGCAGCGACTTCGGGACAGGGTTCAATCAGCCCCAGCATTTT. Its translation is CASSDFGTGFNQPQHF.

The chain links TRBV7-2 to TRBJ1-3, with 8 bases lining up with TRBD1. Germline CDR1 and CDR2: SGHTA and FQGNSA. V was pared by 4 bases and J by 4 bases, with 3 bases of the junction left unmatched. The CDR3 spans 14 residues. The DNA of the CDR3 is TGTGCCAGCAGCTCCGGGACAGGAGGAAACACCATATATTTT. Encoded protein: CASSSGTGGNTIYF.